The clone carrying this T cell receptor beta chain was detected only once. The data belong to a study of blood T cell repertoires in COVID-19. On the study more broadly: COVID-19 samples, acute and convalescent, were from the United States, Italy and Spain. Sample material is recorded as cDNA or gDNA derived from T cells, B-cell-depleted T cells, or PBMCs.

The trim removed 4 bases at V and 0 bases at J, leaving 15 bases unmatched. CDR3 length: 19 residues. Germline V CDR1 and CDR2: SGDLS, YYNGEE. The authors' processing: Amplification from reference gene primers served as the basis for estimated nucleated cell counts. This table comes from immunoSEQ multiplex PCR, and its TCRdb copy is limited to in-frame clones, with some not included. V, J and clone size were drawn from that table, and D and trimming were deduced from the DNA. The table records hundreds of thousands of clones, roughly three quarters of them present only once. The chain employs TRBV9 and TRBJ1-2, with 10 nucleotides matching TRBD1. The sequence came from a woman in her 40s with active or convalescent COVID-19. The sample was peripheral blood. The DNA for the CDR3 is TGTGCCAGCAGCTCAGGGGGCCGGACAGGGGGTTCAGCTAACTATGGCTACACCTTC. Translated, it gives CASSSGGRTGGSANYGYTF.